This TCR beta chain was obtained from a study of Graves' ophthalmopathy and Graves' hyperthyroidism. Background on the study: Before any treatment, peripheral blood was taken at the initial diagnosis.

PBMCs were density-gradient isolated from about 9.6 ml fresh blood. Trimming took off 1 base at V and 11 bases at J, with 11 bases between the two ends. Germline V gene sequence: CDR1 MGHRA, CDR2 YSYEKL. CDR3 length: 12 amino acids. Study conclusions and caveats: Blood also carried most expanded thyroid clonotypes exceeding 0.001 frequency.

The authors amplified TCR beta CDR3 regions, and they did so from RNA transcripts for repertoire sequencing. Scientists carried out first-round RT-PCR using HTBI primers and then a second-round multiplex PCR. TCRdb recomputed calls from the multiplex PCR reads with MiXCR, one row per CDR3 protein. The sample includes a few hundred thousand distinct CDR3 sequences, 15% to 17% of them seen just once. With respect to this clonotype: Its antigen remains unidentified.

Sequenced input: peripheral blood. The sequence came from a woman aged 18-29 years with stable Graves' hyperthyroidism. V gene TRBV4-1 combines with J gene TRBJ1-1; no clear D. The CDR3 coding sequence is TGCGCCAGCAGCCAAGGGGCCCAGGAGGCTTTCTTT. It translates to CASSQGAQEAFF.